Listed below are T cell receptor beta chains from one sample, sequenced in a study of CD8+CD57+ T cells in acquired aplastic anemia. TCRdb reanalysed the reads using MiXCR and keeps one entry per CDR3 protein. Altogether around 180,000 distinct CDR3 sequences are present, 55% to 75% being singletons, with the ten largest covering less than 55%. Material: sorted CD4+, CD8+, or CD8+CD57+ T cells (not recorded which) from PBMCs. These receptors all stem from a human donor in good health. The CDR3 runs from the conserved cysteine through the conserved F or W. A D gene is named only where the DNA matches it firmly. Size is stated for part of the rows, as once, few or many counts, or as a class when the clone is expanded.

v_gene,len,j_gene,d_gene,abundance,CDR3aa,CDR3nt
TRBV20-1,14,TRBJ2-7,NA,NA,CSAPNTGTSYEQYF,TGCAGTGCTCCGAACACTGGGACCTCCTACGAGCAGTACTTC
TRBV7-9,12,TRBJ2-2,NA,NA,CASSLPGGELFF,TGTGCCAGCAGCCTTCCGGGAGGGGAGCTGTTTTTT
TRBV7-9,16,TRBJ1-2,NA,NA,CASSPEGAGYNYGYTF,TGCGCCAGCAGCCCAGAGGGAGCAGGCTATAACTATGGCTACACCTTC
TRBV19,14,TRBJ1-5,NA,NA,CASRWGGAGQPQHF,TGTGCCAGTAGGTGGGGAGGAGCAGGTCAGCCCCAGCATTTT
TRBV28,16,TRBJ2-3,NA,few,CASSLSRQGGTDTQYF,TGTGCCAGCAGTTTATCTCGGCAGGGAGGCACAGATACGCAGTATTTT
TRBV20-1,11,TRBJ2-7,NA,NA,CSGESSYEQYF,TGCAGTGGGGAGAGCTCCTACGAGCAGTACTTC
TRBV10-3,14,TRBJ2-5,TRBD1,NA,CATLGTGGKETQYF,TGTGCCACCCTCGGGACAGGGGGGAAAGAGACCCAGTACTTC
TRBV2,13,TRBJ2-7,NA,NA,CAWGELEPYEQYF,TGTGCCTGGGGTGAACTAGAACCCTACGAGCAGTACTTC
TRBV2,13,TRBJ1-2,TRBD1,few,CASSGTGGYGYTF,TGTGCCAGCAGCGGGACAGGGGGCTATGGCTACACCTTC
TRBV7-6,15,TRBJ2-7,NA,NA,CASSLELGTLSEQYF,TGTGCCAGCAGCTTAGAATTAGGGACTCTCAGCGAGCAGTACTTC
TRBV7-8,13,TRBJ2-1,NA,once,CACCLGPYNEQFF,TGTGCCTGCTGCCTCGGCCCCTACAATGAGCAGTTCTTC
TRBV5-1,13,TRBJ2-7,NA,NA,CASILAGDYEQYF,TGCGCCAGCATCTTGGCTGGTGACTACGAGCAGTACTTC
TRBV24-1,13,TRBJ2-7,NA,NA,CATSDLAGYEQYF,TGTGCCACCAGTGATTTGGCGGGGTACGAGCAGTACTTC
TRBV10-3,13,TRBJ2-7,TRBD2,NA,CAITSGDSYEQYF,TGTGCCATCACTAGCGGGGACTCCTACGAGCAGTACTTC
TRBV7-7,15,TRBJ2-5,TRBD2,NA,CASSLGLAGQETQYF,TGTGCTAGCAGCTTAGGCCTAGCGGGACAGGAGACCCAGTACTTC
TRBV5-8,13,TRBJ2-2,NA,NA,CASSFGGVGELFF,TGTGCCAGCAGCTTTGGGGGAGTCGGGGAGCTGTTTTTT
TRBV25-1,13,TRBJ2-1,TRBD1,many,CATAGTAYNEQFF,TGTGCCACCGCCGGGACAGCGTACAATGAGCAGTTCTTC
TRBV7-9,14,TRBJ2-7,TRBD1,once,CASSLISGGYEQYF,TGTGCCAGCAGCTTAATTTCAGGGGGTTACGAGCAGTACTTC
TRBV24-1,13,TRBJ2-1,NA,NA,CATSDSAGLKQFF,TGTGCCACCAGTGATTCTGCGGGGCTAAAGCAGTTCTTC
TRBV7-9,15,TRBJ1-2,NA,NA,CASSLASLGAEGYTF,TGTGCCAGCAGCTTAGCGTCTCTAGGGGCGGAAGGCTACACCTTC
TRBV7-2,16,TRBJ2-3,NA,NA,CASSFMGVGGTDTQYF,TGTGCCAGCAGCTTTATGGGTGTCGGGGGAACAGATACGCAGTATTTT
TRBV11-2,14,TRBJ1-2,NA,NA,CASSLTPGDNGYTF,TGTGCCAGCAGCTTAACTCCGGGGGATAATGGCTACACCTTC
TRBV20-1,14,TRBJ2-7,NA,NA,CSATGTRIYYEQYF,TGCAGTGCTACCGGGACACGGATTTACTACGAGCAGTACTTC
TRBV11-2,14,TRBJ1-1,NA,many,CASSLSEGVTEAFF,TGTGCCAGCAGCTTAAGCGAGGGAGTCACTGAAGCTTTCTTT
TRBV30,12,TRBJ2-7,TRBD1,many,CAWGTVGYEQYF,TGTGCCTGGGGGACAGTGGGCTACGAGCAGTACTTC
TRBV20-1,13,TRBJ2-1,NA,many,CSAPQGGELEQFF,TGCAGTGCTCCCCAAGGGGGGGAGCTTGAGCAGTTCTTC
TRBV20-1,12,TRBJ1-6,NA,few,CSARSDYSPLHF,TGCAGTGCTAGATCGGACTATTCACCCCTCCACTTT
TRBV7-3,13,TRBJ1-2,TRBD1,NA,CASSFSTGNGYTF,TGTGCCAGCAGCTTTTCGACAGGGAATGGCTACACCTTC
TRBV7-8,18,TRBJ2-1,TRBD2,NA,CATSLLAGDGGSYNEQFF,TGTGCTACAAGCCTTCTAGCGGGGGACGGGGGGTCCTACAATGAGCAGTTCTTC
TRBV7-6,16,TRBJ2-1,TRBD2,NA,CASSRRPVAGGDEQFF,TGTGCCAGCAGCCGCAGACCGGTAGCGGGGGGGGATGAGCAGTTCTTC
TRBV10-3,14,TRBJ1-2,TRBD1,NA,CAITERPTGDGYTF,TGTGCCATCACCGAAAGGCCGACAGGGGATGGCTACACCTTC
TRBV20-1,14,TRBJ2-2,TRBD2,few,CSAPGLANTGELFF,TGCAGTGCTCCGGGACTAGCGAACACCGGGGAGCTGTTTTTT
TRBV10-3,13,TRBJ1-4,NA,NA,CASKPGTNEKLFF,TGTGCCTCTAAGCCAGGGACTAATGAAAAACTGTTTTTT
TRBV7-2,15,TRBJ1-4,NA,many,CASSLVLGGGEKLFF,TGTGCCAGCAGCTTAGTATTAGGGGGTGGGGAAAAACTGTTTTTT
TRBV24-1,15,TRBJ1-1,TRBD1,NA,CATSDASGTGAEAFF,TGTGCCACCAGTGACGCCTCCGGGACAGGAGCTGAAGCTTTCTTT
TRBV9,13,TRBJ2-5,NA,NA,CASSAGWGETQYF,TGTGCCAGCAGCGCCGGGTGGGGAGAGACCCAGTACTTC
TRBV20-1,14,TRBJ2-7,NA,NA,CSARDTGPSAEQYF,TGCAGTGCTAGAGATACAGGCCCCTCGGCCGAGCAGTACTTC
TRBV19,14,TRBJ2-7,TRBD1,NA,CASKMGTGPYEQYF,TGTGCCAGTAAGATGGGGACAGGGCCCTACGAGCAGTACTTC